Listed below are T cell receptor beta chains from one sample, sequenced in a study of shared clonotypes between healthy human individuals. TCRdb's copy holds only in-frame clones and misses some; the assay was immunoSEQ multiplex PCR. Of around 500,000 clones listed, around 73% are singletons. Input material: PBMCs. The receptors shown here come from a woman in her thirties or forties in good health. Some clones in this sample may be carry-over from other donors' samples. CDR3s include the opening cysteine and the closing phenylalanine or tryptophan. D genes are given only for firm matches. Some rows have no size entry. The others give once, few or many, or a class for an expanded clone.

V gene	clone size	D gene	J gene	CDR3 DNA	CDR3 protein
TRBV4-1	NA	TRBD1	TRBJ1-3	TGCGCCAGCAGCCGCATACAGGGGGGCGGAAACACCATATATTTT	CASSRIQGGGNTIYF
TRBV27	NA	NA	TRBJ2-4	TGTGCCAGCAGTTTAAGGGGAACGGGAAACATTCAGTACTTC	CASSLRGTGNIQYF
TRBV28	NA	TRBD2	TRBJ2-3	TGTGCCAGCAGTTCCCAACTAGCGGGAGCCAAGCAGTATTTT	CASSSQLAGAKQYF
TRBV11-2	NA	NA	TRBJ2-1	TGTGCCAGCAGCCCCCTCGGACCCGGGGCCTCGGACAATGAGCAGTTCTTC	CASSPLGPGASDNEQFF
TRBV6-6	NA	NA	TRBJ2-5	TGTGCCAGCAGTTACACCGGGACGACCAAAGAGACCCAGTACTTC	CASSYTGTTKETQYF
TRBV7-3	once	TRBD1	TRBJ2-3	TGTGCCAGCAGCTTATGGGACAGGTTTGGGGATACGCAGTATTTT	CASSLWDRFGDTQYF
TRBV2	NA	TRBD1	TRBJ1-5	TGTGCCAGCAGTTTAACAGGGGCTTTCAATCAGCCCCAGCATTTT	CASSLTGAFNQPQHF
TRBV10-1	NA	NA	TRBJ2-5	TGCGCCAGCAGTGCACTAGCCAACACAGAGACCCAGTACTTC	CASSALANTETQYF
TRBV18	NA	NA	TRBJ1-4	TGTGCCAGCTCACCAACCGTGGACCCCCGCCTGTTTTTT	CASSPTVDPRLFF
TRBV25-1	NA	NA	TRBJ1-1	TGTGCCAGCAGACCCTATGCGGTTAACACTGAAGCTTTCTTT	CASRPYAVNTEAFF
TRBV7-7	NA	NA	TRBJ2-2	TGTGCTAGCAGCCCCGGGACGAAGCCTACCGGGGAGCTGTTTTTT	CASSPGTKPTGELFF
TRBV5-1	NA	NA	TRBJ2-1	TGCGCCAGCAGCTTGGGCGGGGGCACAACCTACAATGAGCAGTTCTTC	CASSLGGGTTYNEQFF